Here is one TCR beta chain with its context. The same CDR3 is also encoded by other DNA sequences in this sample. Clones were sequenced by immunoSEQ multiplex PCR, and TCRdb holds only the in-frame ones, with some missing. The profile shows millions of clones, over 85% of them singletons. The source of the sample is a study of shared clonotypes between healthy human individuals. The overall study: Each donor had three CD4 naive, three CD4 memory, two CD8 naive and one CD8 memory plate.

The CDR3 consists of 12 residues. Germline V gene lookup returns CDR1 SGHTA and CDR2 FQGNSA. Between the trimmed V and J ends, which lost 1 base and 6 bases, there was a span of 4 bases. The rearrangement links TRBV7-2 to TRBJ2-1; D is ambiguous. The sample consisted of naive CD4+ T cells sorted from blood. Specified subset: CD45RA+ positively selected. The receptor was derived from a man younger than 35 in good health. CDR3 in DNA: TGTGCCAGCAGCTTAGTTTCCAATGAGCAGTTCTTC. As protein: CASSLVSNEQFF. The entire variable domain, with the rest obtained from reference TRBV7-2 and TRBJ2-1, is as follows: GAGVSQSPSNKVTEKGKDVELRCDPISGHTALYWYRQSLGQGLEFLIYFQGNSAPDKSGLPSDRFSAERTGGSVSTLTIQRTQQEDSAVYLCASSLVSNEQFFGPGTRLTVL.